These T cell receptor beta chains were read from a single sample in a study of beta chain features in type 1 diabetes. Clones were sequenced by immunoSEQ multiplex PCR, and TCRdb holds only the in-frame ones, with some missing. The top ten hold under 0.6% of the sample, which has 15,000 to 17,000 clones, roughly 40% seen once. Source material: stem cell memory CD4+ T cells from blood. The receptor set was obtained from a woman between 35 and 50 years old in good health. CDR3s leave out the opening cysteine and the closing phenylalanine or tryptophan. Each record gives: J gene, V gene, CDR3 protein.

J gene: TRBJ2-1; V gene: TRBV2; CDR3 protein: ASRGTSGGANEQF
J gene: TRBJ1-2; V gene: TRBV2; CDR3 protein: ASTPRYGDYGYT
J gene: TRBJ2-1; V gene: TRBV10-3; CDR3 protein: ATQAGGENYNEQF
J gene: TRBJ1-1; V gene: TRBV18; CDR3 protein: ASAGGQSNTEAF
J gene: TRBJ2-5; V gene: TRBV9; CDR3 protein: ASSAQPGLETQY
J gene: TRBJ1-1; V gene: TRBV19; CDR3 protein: ASSITRATEAF
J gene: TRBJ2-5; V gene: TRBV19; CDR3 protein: ASSMSVQEPPN
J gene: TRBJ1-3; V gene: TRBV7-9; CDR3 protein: ASSLGDISGNTIY
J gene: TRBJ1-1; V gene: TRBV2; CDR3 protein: ASSRGWGVHTEAF
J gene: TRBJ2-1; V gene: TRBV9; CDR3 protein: ASSVGGGGAAYNEQF
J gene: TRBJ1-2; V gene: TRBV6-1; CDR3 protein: ASRNGQGWDGYT
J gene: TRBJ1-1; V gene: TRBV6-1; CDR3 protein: ATTEGAFYTEAF
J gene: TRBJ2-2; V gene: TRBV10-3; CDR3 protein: AIKPAWTGGTTGELF
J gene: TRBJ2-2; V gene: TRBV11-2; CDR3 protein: ASSPGWAGELF
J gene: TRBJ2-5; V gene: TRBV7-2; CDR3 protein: ASSLQQGLY
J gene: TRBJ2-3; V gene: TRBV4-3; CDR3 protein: ASSLWTSGVTDTQY
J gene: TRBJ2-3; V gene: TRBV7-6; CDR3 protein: ASSRGRLAGTDTQY
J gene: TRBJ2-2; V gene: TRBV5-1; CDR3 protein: ASSLEKTRGYTGELF
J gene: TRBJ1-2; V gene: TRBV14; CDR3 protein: ASSPRTGDGYT
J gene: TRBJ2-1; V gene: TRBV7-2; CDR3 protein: ASSFRQGSNEQF